This entry describes one T cell receptor beta chain. This sample was included in a study of blood T cell repertoires in COVID-19. Study background: Some COVID-19 samples were acute and others convalescent; all came from the United States, Italy and Spain. The analysed material was cDNA or gDNA that came from T cells, B-cell-depleted T cells, or PBMCs.

Authors' processing steps: Scientists estimated how many nucleated cells there were by amplifying reference gene primers. TCRdb's table, derived via immunoSEQ multiplex PCR, lists solely in-frame clones and lacks some. V and J calls and clone size are as listed in that table; D and trimming were resolved from the DNA. The sample contains 200,000 to 300,000 clones, around 90% of which appear only once. Per the germline V gene, CDR1 is MDHEN and CDR2 is SYDVKM. Deletions cut 6 bases from V and 3 bases from J, with 6 bases between. There are 11 residues in the CDR3. Seattle enrolled patients during active infection and tracked them longitudinally.

The chain couples TRBV28 to TRBJ2-7; no clear D gene. Material for sequencing was peripheral blood. The source is a man aged 30 to 45 with COVID-19, enrolled during active disease. The CDR3 bases are TGTGCCAGCAGAACAGTCTACGAGCAGTACTTC. Amino acid sequence: CASRTVYEQYF.